The following is a TCR beta chain sequence with its context. What it binds is not known. This sample was taken from a study of vaccination and CD4 T cells after COVID-19. Across the whole study: Ranging from 14 to 241, the interval between dose two and post-vaccine sampling had a median of about 76 days.

Researchers used the Oncomine TCR Beta short-read assay to sequence DNA from cultured CD4+ T cells. TCRdb recomputed calls from the PCR reads with MiXCR, one row per CDR3 protein. The sample holds fewer than 6,500 distinct CDR3 sequences; more than 15% are singletons and the top ten take roughly 20%. In germline, CDR1 is MNHNS, CDR2 SASEGT. The CDR3 loop spans 15 amino acids. After removal of 7 bases from V and 0 bases from J, the junction contained 4 bases not matched to a gene. Treatment denoted: approximately 11-day PBMC culture with coronavirus spike peptide pools or control peptides (ViraFEST assay).

J is TRBJ2-2 and V is TRBV6-1; 8 nucleotides align to TRBD1. The sample taken for sequencing was CD4+ T cells from blood, cultured in vitro. The origin of this receptor is a human donor who had recovered from COVID-19. The CDR3 loop is CASTRTGPNTGELFF. The CDR3 nucleotides are TGTGCCAGCACGAGGACAGGGCCGAACACCGGGGAGCTGTTTTTT.